This TCR beta chain was captured in a study of blood T cell repertoires in COVID-19 (TCRdb year 2020). Regarding the study in general: Collaborator samples came from the United States, Italy and Spain and covered acute and convalescent phases of COVID-19. The prospective study material was composed of cDNA or gDNA derived from T cells, B-cell-depleted T cells, or PBMCs. Subjects who had been exposed to COVID-19, were actively infected with it, or had recovered from it provided the deeply sampled blood TCRbeta repertoires that made up the dataset. The repertoires were made available in a free public database intended to serve as a resource for research on the immune response to SARS-CoV-2. The samples were drawn from the first 160 participants of the ongoing ImmuneRACE study and from some 1,300 subjects provided by 6 global collaborators. A de-identified subject ID, COVID-19 status, age in years and sex were almost always included in the sample metadata. Where HLA class I and class II types were available, the types were taken from metadata supplied by the sample provider, not from assay-based typing.

On this clone itself: There is no known antigen for this receptor. Per-base qualities were not stored, and no clone one base away is much larger.

TCRbeta CDR3 regions were amplified from genomic DNA using the immunoSEQ Assay, a bias-controlled multiplex PCR. For the original study's pipeline: The number of nucleated cells in each sample was estimated from the amplification of reference gene primers within the assay. To quantify the absolute abundance of each unique TCRbeta CDR3 rearrangement, sequence reads were collapsed and filtered. Productive Simpson clonality was computed per sample as the square root of Simpson's diversity index over productive rearrangements. The clones in this table, taken by TCRdb from immuneACCESS, are in-frame only. Not every clone is retained; where verified, under half of the shortfall comes from an unresolved V gene, and the cause of the rest is unknown. That table supplies the V and J calls and clone size; D and trimming were determined from the DNA. Present in this sample are about 130,000 clones, about 86% of which were seen just once. The ten largest clones take up around 20% of the sample.

What the study reported, not specific to this receptor: The quantity of clinical and demographic metadata differed by source and by participant and was supplied without curation.

Samples from volunteer blood donors who had recovered from COVID-19 were contributed by a second Seattle source. Collaborating institutions collected whole blood in K2EDTA tubes following their own protocols. For TCRbeta analysis, collaborators shipped samples in one of three forms: frozen whole blood, isolated PBMCs, or DNA extracted from either of those sample types. The sequence came from a woman in her forties or fifties who had recovered from COVID-19. Sequencing was done on a sample of peripheral blood.

CDR3 loop: CASSLKTSGTNGELFF. Read as DNA, the sequence is TGTGCCAGCAGCTTAAAGACTAGCGGGACGAACGGGGAGCTGTTTTTT. In this chain, TRBV7-3 is recombined with TRBJ2-2; TRBD2 fits 11 bases in the junction. According to the germline V gene, CDR1 reads SGHTA and CDR2 reads FQGTGA. The CDR3 spans 16 residues, from the cysteine through the phenylalanine. Only the CDR3 DNA is retained, 48 bases long and in frame from the first base. V loses 1 base at its end and J loses 7 bases; junction bases beyond the gene matches: 5.